This passage covers 22 T cell receptor beta chains from one sample sequenced in a study of early T cells in non-severe SARS-CoV-2 infection. MiXCR, run by TCRdb on the 5' RACE reads, gives a single entry per CDR3 protein. The sample lists approximately 77,000 distinct CDR3 sequences, 5% occurring once. This specimen consisted of whole blood, obtained at baseline. These receptors all come from an adult who was a healthcare worker with PCR-confirmed SARS-CoV-2 infection or an uninfected control (not recorded which).

This clonotype was recorded at least ten times. The V and J genes are TRBV10-3 and TRBJ2-4; the D gene could be TRBD1 or TRBD2 (5 bases each). Between the trimmed V and J ends, which lost 4 bases and 0 bases, there was a span of 10 bases. Germline values: CDR1 ENHRY, CDR2 SYGVKD. The CDR3 is 15 residues long. CDR3 nucleotide sequence: TGTGCCATCAGTGGGGACGGTGTAGCCAAAAACATTCAGTACTTC. Protein sequence: CAISGDGVAKNIQYF.

The sample holds many counts of this clonotype. V gene TRBV7-9 combines with J gene TRBJ2-7; 8 bases align to TRBD2. The CDR3 spans 13 residues. Germline V gene sequence: CDR1 SEHNR, CDR2 FQNEAQ (reference sequence). Trimming cost V 5 bases and J 6 bases; bases outside gene matches: 6. The DNA for the CDR3 is TGTGCCAGCAGCCTCGGACTAGCACGCGAGCAGTACTTC. This translates into CASSLGLAREQYF.

This clonotype occurred a few times. This chain joins TRBV28 and TRBJ2-2; 7 bases match TRBD2. Germline CDR1 reads MDHEN; CDR2 reads SYDVKM. This CDR3 comprises 16 residues. The ends lost 6 bases at V and 3 bases at J; junction bases unmatched: 10. The CDR3 reads CASSHPGGGDTGELFF. The CDR3 coding sequence is TGTGCCAGCAGCCACCCCGGCGGGGGAGACACCGGGGAGCTGTTTTTT. Full variable domain (remainder filled in from reference TRBV28 and TRBJ2-2): DVKVTQSSRYLVKRTGEKVFLECVQDMDHENMFWYRQDPGLGLRLIYFSYDVKMKEKGDIPEGYSVSREKKERFSLILESASTNQTSMYLCASSHPGGGDTGELFFGEGSRLTVL.

This clonotype was seen repeatedly, ten times or more. The chain links TRBV10-2 to TRBJ2-7; 10 bases align to TRBD2. The CDR3 is 15 residues long. Looked up from germline, CDR1 is WSHSY and CDR2 is SAAADI. J gave up 2 bases and V 5 bases, and 6 bases lay outside the gene matches. The CDR3 DNA reads TGCGCCAGCAGTAGTAGCGGGAGGCCAACCTACGAGCAGTACTTC. It is translated as CASSSSGRPTYEQYF.

The CDR3 sequence: CAISQAGGSYNEQFF. In DNA, the CDR3 is TGTGCCATCAGCCAAGCGGGAGGCTCCTACAATGAGCAGTTCTTC. The chain has TRBV10-3 and TRBJ2-1; 9 bases are a match to TRBD2. The junction had 3 bases not matched to a gene; V was cut back by 6 bases and J by 0 bases. The CDR3 length is 15 residues. Germline V gene lookup returns CDR1 ENHRY and CDR2 SYGVKD.

The chain has TRBV24-1 and TRBJ2-1; TRBD2 matches at 8 bases. The germline CDR1 and CDR2 sequences are KGHDR and SFDVKD. This CDR3 has 17 residues. Trimming cost V 3 bases and J 8 bases; bases outside gene matches: 14. The CDR3 protein is CATSDGPWSGSNYEQFF. CDR3 DNA: TGTGCCACCAGTGATGGGCCCTGGAGCGGGAGTAACTATGAGCAGTTCTTC.

The rearrangement links TRBV2 to TRBJ2-7; 7 bases align to TRBD2. From germline, CDR1 is SNHLY and CDR2 FYNNEI. This CDR3 contains 15 residues. V shed 6 bases and J 5 bases; nucleotides not matched to a gene: 13. The CDR3 loop reads CASRGGGSISHEQYF. Written as DNA, the CDR3 is TGTGCCAGCAGGGGAGGCGGGAGTATATCCCACGAGCAGTACTTC.

This clonotype appeared a few times. The chain uses TRBV12-3 or TRBV12-4 and TRBJ2-1, with D perhaps TRBD1 or TRBD2 (5 bases each). The ends were cut back, 3 bases at V and 0 bases at J, with 9 bases in the middle. This CDR3 region has 15 residues. The CDR3 here is CASSFGTSSYNEQFF. As DNA, the CDR3 is TGTGCCAGCAGTTTTGGGACGAGCTCCTACAATGAGCAGTTCTTC.

Many counts were recorded for this clonotype. This chain links TRBV3-1 with TRBJ2-7; 7 bases agree with TRBD2. The CDR3 contains 15 residues. Per germline, CDR1 LGHDT and CDR2 YNNKEL (reference sequence). V lost 3 bases to trimming and J lost 0 bases; unmatched junction nucleotides: 5. CDR3 in amino acids: CASSQGLAASYEQYF. CDR3 coding DNA: TGTGCCAGCAGCCAGGGGCTAGCGGCCTCCTACGAGCAGTACTTC.

Many counts were recorded for this clonotype. The V gene is TRBV12-3 or TRBV12-4, the J gene TRBJ2-1, with 12 bases that match TRBD2. V trimming: 6 bases; J trimming: 6 bases; junction bases outside the gene matches: 9. The CDR3 totals 16 residues. DNA for the CDR3: TGTGCCAGCAGCCCCAGACTAGCGGGAGACGCCAATGAGCAGTTCTTC. Its translation: CASSPRLAGDANEQFF.

The chain recombines TRBV10-2 with TRBJ1-1, with a possible D match to TRBD1 (5 bases). This CDR3 is 12 amino acids long. CDR1 is WSHSY and CDR2 is SAAADI in the germline V gene. The V end was cut by 10 bases, the J end by 4 bases, with 13 bases between. CDR3: CAIRGGGTEAFF. For the CDR3, the DNA is TGCGCCATCCGGGGCGGGGGCACTGAAGCTTTCTTT.

This clonotype appeared many times. The gene calls are TRBV20-1 and TRBJ2-2; D is possibly TRBD2 (5 bases). From germline, CDR1 is DFQATT and CDR2 SNEGSKA (reference sequence). V was trimmed by 2 bases and J by 8 bases, leaving 12 bases between them. This CDR3 region has 13 residues. The DNA for the CDR3 is TGCAGTGCTAGACCGACCCAGCGGGGGGAGCTGTTTTTT. This translates into CSARPTQRGELFF.

This clonotype was detected many times. The chain has TRBV29-1 and TRBJ2-1; 10 bases fit TRBD1. Looked up from germline, CDR1 is SQVTM and CDR2 is ANQGSEA. With 3 bases clipped from V and 5 bases from J, the junction kept 10 bases outside the gene matches. The CDR3 runs to 16 residues. The CDR3, as DNA: TGCAGCGTTGACCTACCCGGGACAGGGGTTCACAATGAGCAGTTCTTC. It codes for CSVDLPGTGVHNEQFF.

V usage is TRBV29-1 and J usage is TRBJ2-7; a weak D match, TRBD1 (6 bases). Looked up from germline, CDR1 is SQVTM and CDR2 is ANQGSEA. The length of the CDR3 is 11 residues. V shed 7 bases and J shed 7 bases, with 14 bases lying between them. The CDR3 sequence is CSAIQGREQYF. Here the CDR3 DNA reads TGCAGCGCCATACAGGGAAGGGAGCAGTACTTC.

This clonotype has at least ten counts. The rearrangement links TRBV18 to TRBJ1-1; 10 nucleotides line up with TRBD1. CDR1 is KGHSH and CDR2 is LQKENI in the germline V gene. V was clipped by 4 bases and J by 11 bases; unmatched bases: 13. This CDR3 is 15 amino acids long. In nucleotides, the CDR3 is TGTGCCAGCTCACGCCGGGACAGGGGCGAGGTTTTCGCTTTCTTT. Translated, it gives CASSRRDRGEVFAFF.

About this clonotype: This CDR3 fails to terminate in the conserved phenylalanine or tryptophan, so it likely reflects a read error. The chain employs TRBV6-6 and TRBJ2-5; no clear D gene. This CDR3 contains 13 residues. Between the trimmed V and J ends, which lost 5 bases and 2 bases, there was a span of 9 bases. Germline V gives CDR1 MNHNY, CDR2 SVGAGI (reference sequence). CDR3 residues: CASSLLEQETQYS. Here the CDR3 DNA reads TGTGCCAGCAGTCTTCTAGAACAAGAGACCCAGTACTCC.

This clonotype has a handful of counts. The chain employs TRBV28 and TRBJ1-1; D unresolved. V dropped 3 bases and J dropped 0 bases, with 5 bases sitting between them. The CDR3 loop spans 13 amino acids. Per germline, CDR1 MDHEN and CDR2 SYDVKM. In nucleotides, the CDR3 is TGTGCCAGCAGTTTGGAGGTGAACACTGAAGCTTTCTTT. Translating gives CASSLEVNTEAFF.

This clonotype was counted only a few times. The chain combines TRBV3-1 with TRBJ2-1, with D possibly called TRBD1 or TRBD2 (5 bases each). The CDR3 consists of 15 residues. CDR1 is LGHDT and CDR2 is YNNKEL in the germline V gene (reference sequence). The ends were cut back, 4 bases at V and 5 bases at J, with 15 bases in the middle. CDR3 protein: CASSPTRDADNEQFF. Written as DNA, the CDR3 is TGTGCCAGCAGCCCGACCCGGGACGCCGACAATGAGCAGTTCTTC.

This clonotype was seen ten or more times. The chain recombines TRBV20-1 with TRBJ2-7; 7 nucleotides match TRBD2. This CDR3 is built from 13 residues. CDR1 and CDR2 from the germline V gene are DFQATT and SNEGSKA (reference sequence). V lost 6 bases and J lost 4; bases outside the gene matches: 9. Here the CDR3 reads CSAPGGSAYEQYF. The CDR3, as DNA: TGCAGTGCCCCGGGGGGAAGTGCGTACGAGCAGTACTTC.

This clonotype was recorded many times. The V and J genes are TRBV30 and TRBJ2-1; TRBD2 aligns across 7 bases. Germline-derived CDR1 and CDR2 are GTSNPN and SVGIG (reference sequence). CDR3 size: 17 residues. Unmatched junction bases numbered 16, after V lost 3 bases and J lost 5 bases. CDR3 loop: CAWRGLAGAVGDNEQFF. Written as DNA, the CDR3 is TGTGCCTGGAGGGGACTTGCGGGAGCCGTCGGGGACAATGAGCAGTTCTTC.

This clonotype has ten or more counts. The chain is built from TRBV20-1 and TRBJ2-7; perhaps TRBD2 as D (5 bases). Germline lookup yields CDR1 DFQATT and CDR2 SNEGSKA (reference sequence). The germline V and J ends were trimmed by 1 base and 0 bases, with 10 bases remaining between them. The CDR3 has 14 residues. CDR3 nucleotides: TGCAGTGCTAGAGCTACTAGTCACTCCTACGAGCAGTACTTC. Its translation: CSARATSHSYEQYF.

With respect to this clonotype: At one end the junction does not follow the germline gene, possibly because of a read error. The chain employs TRBV5-5 and TRBJ2-2, with 10 positions matching TRBD2. The CDR3 contains 17 residues. Germline V gene lookup returns CDR1 SGHKS and CDR2 YYEKEE (reference sequence). The CDR3 DNA is TGTGTCAGCAGCTGGGGGGCCAGCGGGAGGGCCGTTGGGGAGCTGTTTTTT. Amino acids: CVSSWGASGRAVGELFF. Together with reference TRBV5-5 and TRBJ2-2, the CDR3 gives the full variable domain: DAGVTQSPTHLIKTRGQQVTLRCSPISGHKSVSWYQQVLGQGPQFIFQYYEKEERGRGNFPDRFSARQFPNYSSELNVNALLLGDSALYLCVSSWGASGRAVGELFFGEGSRLTVL.